What follows are 20 T cell receptor beta chains derived from one specimen sequenced in a study of shared clonotypes between healthy human individuals. TCRdb's table, derived via immunoSEQ multiplex PCR, lists solely in-frame clones and lacks some. The sample contains roughly 480,000 clones, roughly 78% of which appear only once. Sample: PBMCs. The receptors here all came from a woman aged 40 to 50 in good health. Some clones in this sample may be carry-over from other donors' samples.

This chain connects TRBV7-9 to TRBJ1-1, with a possible D match to TRBD1 (6 bases). The CDR3 totals 13 residues. Trimming stripped 2 bases from V and 3 bases from J, with 7 bases between. Germline values: CDR1 SEHNR, CDR2 FQNEAQ (reference sequence). DNA of the CDR3: TGTGCCAGCAGCTTATCAGGGGACACTGAAGCTTTCTTT. Protein: CASSLSGDTEAFF. Supplemented by reference TRBV7-9 and TRBJ1-1, the full variable domain reads DTGVSQNPRHKITKRGQNVTFRCDPISEHNRLYWYRQTLGQGPEFLTYFQNEAQLEKSRLLSDRFSAERPKGSFSTLEIQRTEQGDSAMYLCASSLSGDTEAFFGQGTRLTVV.

The chain recombines TRBV7-2 with TRBJ2-2; 10 nucleotides agree with TRBD2. CDR3 length: 17 residues. Looked up from germline, CDR1 is SGHTA and CDR2 is FQGNSA. The trim removed 6 bases at V and 7 bases at J, leaving 14 bases unmatched. CDR3 protein: CASRPTLAGARIGELFF. CDR3 nucleotides: TGTGCCAGCAGGCCAACTCTAGCGGGAGCAAGGATCGGGGAGCTGTTTTTT.

J is TRBJ1-5 and V is TRBV4-3; D gene unclear. The CDR3 is 16 residues long. Germline V lookup: CDR1 LGHNA, CDR2 YSLEER. Trimming left V 0 bases short and J 5 bases short, with 14 bases between. The CDR3 DNA reads TGCGCCAGCAGCCAAGATTTTAGGCAGAAGTATCAGCCCCAGCATTTT. Amino acids: CASSQDFRQKYQPQHF.

Only one count was recorded for this clone. This chain joins TRBV4-1 and TRBJ2-7; D remains unclear. CDR1 and CDR2 (germline): MGHRA, YSYEKL. V was cut by 1 base and J by 7 bases, with 11 bases left in between. The CDR3 length is 13 residues. The CDR3 loop reads CASSQGPVEEQYF. The CDR3 nucleotides are TGCGCCAGCAGCCAAGGGCCAGTGGAGGAGCAGTACTTC.

The chain is built from TRBV6-9 and TRBJ1-1; 8 nucleotides align to TRBD1. V dropped 0 bases and J dropped 3; count of bases not matched to a gene: 9. Germline CDR1 is MNHGY and CDR2 is SVAAGI. This CDR3 has 17 residues. This CDR3 reads CASSYSKAGGLDTEAFF. The CDR3 DNA is TGTGCCAGCAGTTATTCGAAGGCAGGGGGCTTGGACACTGAAGCTTTCTTT.

The chain links TRBV5-1 to TRBJ1-2; D is unresolved. Germline CDR1 SGHRS, CDR2 YFSETQ. The germline V and J ends were trimmed by 7 bases and 4 bases, with 20 bases remaining between them. This CDR3 is built from 15 residues. The CDR3 protein is CASHPEGGDGYGYTF. CDR3 DNA: TGCGCCAGCCACCCAGAGGGAGGTGATGGCTATGGCTACACCTTC. Drawing the rest from reference TRBV5-1 and TRBJ1-2, the complete variable domain is KAGVTQTPRYLIKTRGQQVTLSCSPISGHRSVSWYQQTPGQGLQFLFEYFSETQRNKGNFPGRFSGRQFSNSRSEMNVSTLELGDSALYLCASHPEGGDGYGYTFGSGTRLTVV.

The sample holds one count of this clone. J is TRBJ2-3 and V is TRBV11-2; tentative D call: TRBD2 (6 bases). Trimming pared 1 base from V and 6 bases from J, leaving 17 bases between. Germline CDR1 is SGHAT and CDR2 is FQNNGV. The CDR3 is 16 amino acids. CDR3 region: CASSLGRTNLGDTQYF. CDR3 in DNA: TGTGCCAGCAGCTTAGGCAGGACTAACCTGGGGGATACGCAGTATTTT. Looking up the rest from reference TRBV11-2 and TRBJ2-3 gives the full variable domain: EAGVAQSPRYKIIEKRQSVAFWCNPISGHATLYWYQQILGQGPKLLIQFQNNGVVDDSQLPKDRFSAERLKGVDSTLKIQPAKLEDSAVYLCASSLGRTNLGDTQYFGPGTRLTVL.

This clone was observed once. V and J are TRBV2 and TRBJ2-1, with TRBD1 matching 7 bases. The CDR3 runs 17 residues. The V segment lost 2 bases and the J segment 0 bases; nucleotides outside the gene matches: 7. The germline V gene has CDR1 SNHLY and CDR2 FYNNEI. The CDR3 region is CASSESIRGYSYNEQFF. CDR3 DNA: TGTGCCAGCAGTGAATCGATCAGGGGGTACTCCTACAATGAGCAGTTCTTC.

V usage is TRBV10-1 and J usage is TRBJ2-2, with 11 nucleotides matching TRBD1. The CDR3 covers 18 residues. CDR1 is WNHNN and CDR2 is SYGVQD in the germline V gene (reference sequence). V dropped 8 bases and J dropped 5; count of bases not matched to a gene: 16. This CDR3 is CASGEGQGGASETGELFF. In DNA form, the CDR3 reads TGCGCCAGCGGCGAGGGACAGGGGGGGGCCTCGGAGACCGGGGAGCTGTTTTTT.

The chain is built from TRBV5-1 and TRBJ2-3; TRBD2 is a possible D gene (6 bases). There are 15 residues in the CDR3. Germline-derived CDR1 and CDR2 are SGHRS and YFSETQ. V was cut by 3 bases and J by 2 bases, with 13 bases left in between. The DNA for the CDR3 is TGCGCCAGCAGCTCCCTAATAGCGGCCACAGATACGCAGTATTTT. Amino acids: CASSSLIAATDTQYF.

J is TRBJ1-2 and V is TRBV6-6; D remains unclear. The CDR3 consists of 13 residues. Germline V lookup: CDR1 MNHNY, CDR2 SVGAGI (reference sequence). Deletions cut 5 bases from V and 3 bases from J, with 10 bases between. The CDR3 DNA sequence: TGTGCCAGCAGTCTCCAGGAATACTATGGCTACACCTTC. Protein sequence: CASSLQEYYGYTF.

There are a few counts of this clone. J is TRBJ2-7 and V is TRBV9, with D perhaps matching TRBD1 or TRBD2 (5 bases each). Trimming took 1 base from V and 6 from J, leaving 17 bases between them. Germline values: CDR1 SGDLS, CDR2 YYNGEE. The CDR3 totals 15 residues. The CDR3 loop is CASSVSGTGRVEQYF. The CDR3 DNA reads TGTGCCAGCAGCGTATCCGGGACGGGACGGGTCGAGCAGTACTTC.

This clone was observed a handful of times. This chain's CDR3 is CASSRTEGNEQFF. The CDR3 DNA is TGCGCCAGCAGCAGGACAGAGGGCAATGAGCAGTTCTTC. The chain has TRBV5-1 and TRBJ2-1, with a possible D match to TRBD1 (6 bases). V lost 4 bases, J lost 6 bases, and 11 bases lay in between. Germline V CDR1 and CDR2: SGHRS, YFSETQ. The CDR3 covers 13 residues.

The chain recombines TRBV7-2 with TRBJ2-3, with 9 bases fitting TRBD2. Germline CDR1 is SGHTA and CDR2 is FQGNSA. J gave up 0 bases and V 2 bases, and 0 bases lay outside the gene matches. This CDR3 spans 15 amino acids. The CDR3 region has the DNA TGTGCCAGCAGCTTACTAGCGGGAAGCACAGATACGCAGTATTTT. Its translation: CASSLLAGSTDTQYF.

CDR3 loop: CASSSRASGRVSYNEQFF. DNA for the CDR3: TGTGCCAGCAGCTCCCGTGCTAGCGGGAGGGTCTCCTACAATGAGCAGTTCTTC. The genes are TRBV11-2 and TRBJ2-1; 12 bases align to TRBD2. Germline V gene sequence: CDR1 SGHAT, CDR2 FQNNGV. The CDR3 spans 18 residues. V trimming: 4 bases; J trimming: 0 bases; junction bases outside the gene matches: 7.

This sequence joins TRBV19 and TRBJ2-7, with D maybe TRBD2 (5 bases). Trimming removed 4 bases from V and 7 bases from J, with 20 bases in between. The CDR3 spans 15 residues. CDR1 and CDR2 (germline): LNHDA, SQIVND (reference sequence). CDR3 amino acids: CASSTARGTTGEQYF. The CDR3 DNA reads as TGTGCCAGTAGTACCGCTAGAGGTACTACGGGAGAGCAGTACTTC.

J is TRBJ2-7 and V is TRBV19, with 11 bases identical to TRBD1. The CDR3 loop spans 15 amino acids. V trimming: 6 bases; J trimming: 4 bases; junction bases outside the gene matches: 8. Germline V gene sequence: CDR1 LNHDA, CDR2 SQIVND (reference sequence). The chain's CDR3 is CASSGQGALEYEQYF. DNA for the CDR3: TGTGCCAGTAGCGGACAGGGGGCTTTGGAGTACGAGCAGTACTTC.

This rearrangement joins TRBV11-3 to TRBJ1-1; D remains unclear. The CDR3 spans 13 residues. V lost 3 bases and J lost 2, with 7 bases in between. Germline loops: CDR1 SGHNT, CDR2 YENEEA. CDR3 bases: TGTGCCAGCAGCTTGAGACATAACACTGAAGCTTTCTTT. This codes for CASSLRHNTEAFF.

This clone came up a few times. The chain carries TRBV5-4 and TRBJ2-2; 8 bases fit TRBD2. Germline V lookup: CDR1 SGHNT, CDR2 YYREEE (reference sequence). V lost 6 bases and J lost 3; bases outside the gene matches: 7. This CDR3 is 15 amino acids long. The CDR3 region is CASNPGGPDTGELFF. The CDR3 DNA sequence: TGTGCCAGCAACCCGGGGGGGCCGGACACCGGGGAGCTGTTTTTT.

Notes on this clone: This same CDR3 is encoded by further DNA sequences in the sample. The chain couples TRBV19 to TRBJ1-5; D call uncertain. CDR1 is LNHDA and CDR2 is SQIVND in the germline V gene (reference sequence). This CDR3 comprises 13 residues. The germline V and J ends were trimmed by 5 bases and 3 bases, with 8 bases remaining between them. The CDR3 DNA reads as TGTGCCAGTAGTGGAGGGTACAATCAGCCCCAGCATTTT. Protein sequence: CASSGGYNQPQHF.